The next 5 T cell receptor beta chains were all read from a single sample in a study of cytomegalovirus exposure and HLA in healthy donors. In the PCR, 60 Vbeta and 13 Jbeta primers were used. Repertoires were generated with immunoSEQ multiplex PCR, while TCRdb's copy carries only in-frame clones and drops some. In the table there are under 200,000 clones, 75% to 90% of which are singletons. Input material: PBMCs. Receptors were obtained from a woman in her thirties in good health and CMV-seronegative.

The chain links TRBV2 to TRBJ2-7; 7 bases are shared with TRBD1. Germline CDR1 and CDR2: SNHLY and FYNNEI. After removal of 1 base from V and 5 bases from J, the junction contained 8 bases not matched to a gene. The CDR3 is 15 residues long. The CDR3, as DNA: TGTGCCAGCAGTGAAGTGGGGACAGCGATAGACGAGCAGTACTTC. Protein: CASSEVGTAIDEQYF.

A word on this clone: The sample holds other DNA sequences that translate to the same CDR3. The V gene is TRBV9, the J gene TRBJ2-7, with 9 bases identical to TRBD2. Looked up from germline, CDR1 is SGDLS and CDR2 is YYNGEE. The CDR3 has 14 residues. J lost 3 bases, V lost 0 bases, and 1 base had no gene match. CDR3: CASSVGSGSYEQYF. Here the CDR3 DNA reads TGTGCCAGCAGCGTAGGTAGCGGGAGCTACGAGCAGTACTTC.

CDR3 coding DNA: TGTGCCAGCAGTGTGGACAGGAGAAGCTCTGGGGCCAACGTCCTGACTTTC. The encoded protein is CASSVDRRSSGANVLTF. V gene TRBV6-1 combines with J gene TRBJ2-6; 7 positions agree with TRBD1. The CDR3 totals 17 residues. The V gene's germline CDR1 is MNHNS and CDR2 SASEGT. Germline trimming cut 4 bases from V and 0 bases from J; bases unmatched to any gene: 6.

V usage is TRBV13 and J usage is TRBJ2-2; D uncertain. Germline CDR1 and CDR2: PRHDT and FYEKMQ (reference sequence). The length of the CDR3 is 15 residues. Trimming took 0 bases from V and 1 from J, leaving 6 bases between them. CDR3 sequence (DNA): TGTGCCAGCAGCTTAGGCCTAGAGAACACCGGGGAGCTGTTTTTT. Translating it yields CASSLGLENTGELFF.

This clone was observed a handful of times. The V call is TRBV28, the J call TRBJ2-1; 10 bases line up with TRBD2. The CDR3 is 23 amino acids. The germline V gene has CDR1 MDHEN and CDR2 SYDVKM. The V and J ends lost 1 base and 7 bases, in that order; junction bases with no gene match: 28. The CDR3 region is CASSLSSERTAGQGEREGNEQFF. The DNA of the CDR3 is TGTGCCAGCAGTTTATCCTCGGAACGAACGGCTGGCCAAGGGGAGCGGGAGGGTAATGAGCAGTTCTTC.